This T cell receptor beta chain originates from a study of blood T cell repertoires in COVID-19. Whole-study context: PBMCs, B-cell-depleted T cells, or T cells were the source of the cDNA or gDNA that made up the material.

This CDR3 is 14 amino acids long. Germline V lookup: CDR1 SNHLY, CDR2 FYNNEI. V gave up 1 base and J gave up 13 bases, with 14 bases separating them. Across about two dozen US areas, participants ranged in age from roughly 18 to 95 years. Original analysis: Reference gene primers were amplified, and this amplification served to estimate nucleated cell counts. Some clones are missing from TCRdb's copy, which holds only in-frame ones; the method was immunoSEQ multiplex PCR. The DNA was the basis for D and trimming; V, J and clone size are from that table. The data contain approximately 180,000 clones, approximately 92% of them singletons.

The chain employs TRBV2 and TRBJ2-6; D is perhaps TRBD2 (6 bases). The TCR sequence derives from a woman between 40 and 50 years old with acute COVID-19. The sequencing input was PBMCs or T cells enriched from blood (not recorded which). The CDR3 DNA is TGTGCCAGCAGTGAAGACGCGGGCCGGGGGGTCCTGACTTTC. Its translation is CASSEDAGRGVLTF.